The clone carrying this T cell receptor (beta chain) occurred many times. Unique molecular identifiers were incorporated into the prepared TCRbeta library. MiXCR, applied by TCRdb to the PCR reads, yields one record per CDR3 protein. The profile shows fewer than 95,000 distinct CDR3 sequences, 12% of them singletons. The sample originates from a study of T-cell reconstitution after alpha-beta-depleted transplantation in children. The CDR3 is 16 residues long. In germline, CDR1 is MNHEY, CDR2 SVGEGT. V was shortened by 7 bases and J by 3 bases, with 21 bases between the two germline ends. The chain combines TRBV6-2 or TRBV6-3 with TRBJ1-1, with D maybe TRBD1 (6 bases). This clonotype was obtained from a human donor who donated a stem cell graft to a child with inherited bone marrow failure. The starting material was PBMCs from the stem cell graft donor, obtained from the stem cell graft. The chain's CDR3 is CASTYRPGGRHTEAFF. In DNA, the CDR3 is TGTGCCAGCACCTATCGCCCGGGGGGGCGGCACACTGAAGCTTTCTTT.